This T cell receptor beta chain was found in a study of T cells in Graves' hyperthyroidism and ophthalmopathy. CDR3 size: 15 residues. Germline assignment: CDR1 SGHTA and CDR2 FQGTGA. Trimming removed 5 bases from V and 4 bases from J; junction bases left unmatched: 4. This clonotype was seen ten or more times. There were TCR beta CDR3 regions amplified from RNA transcripts. Researchers ran a first-round RT-PCR on the TCR CDR3 using the HTBI primer set. TCRdb redid the calling of the multiplex PCR reads with MiXCR, one entry per CDR3 protein. The sample has around 500,000 distinct CDR3 sequences, about 20% seen once.

The rearrangement joins TRBV7-3 to TRBJ2-1; 11 nucleotides align to TRBD1. This clonotype originated in a woman in her sixties or seventies with Graves' ophthalmopathy. The sequenced material came from blood. The DNA for the CDR3 is TGTGCCAGCAGCCCAGGGACAGGGGGATACAATGAGCAGTTCTTC. The encoded protein is CASSPGTGGYNEQFF.